Below are 8 T cell receptor beta chains sequenced from a single sample in a study of T and B cells in COVID-19 patients. TRB was amplified from around 250-460 ng of blood genomic DNA. Multiplex PCR with BIOMED2 TRB-A/B primer pools amplified TRB rearrangements. TCRdb re-called the multiplex PCR reads through MiXCR, storing one row per CDR3 protein. This table has about 22,000 distinct CDR3 sequences, 25% to 35% appearing once. Sequencing used blood. The receptors here all came from a human donor who had recovered from COVID-19.

This clonotype was seen many times. The chain links TRBV29-1 to TRBJ1-5; 8 nucleotides line up with TRBD1. The V and J ends lost 7 bases and 5 bases, in that order; junction bases with no gene match: 4. The CDR3 runs 12 residues. CDR1 SQVTM and CDR2 ANQGSEA come from the germline V gene. CDR3 in amino acids: CSASDRDQPQHF. The CDR3 coding sequence is TGCAGCGCCTCGGACAGGGATCAGCCCCAGCATTTT.

This chain uses TRBV25-1 with TRBJ1-2; D call uncertain. The CDR3 consists of 13 residues. V was trimmed by 4 bases and J by 5 bases, leaving 11 bases between them. Germline lookup yields CDR1 MGHDK and CDR2 SYGVNS. The CDR3, as DNA: TGTGCCAGCAGTGGGGTTTACGGGTATGGCTACACCTTC. It is translated as CASSGVYGYGYTF.

The table lists this clonotype with a count of one. This chain links TRBV11-2 with TRBJ1-2; no definite D call. Trimming stripped 0 bases from V and 5 bases from J, with 10 bases between. This CDR3 contains 14 residues. Per the germline V gene, CDR1 is SGHAT and CDR2 is FQNNGV. The CDR3 DNA is TGTGCCAGCAGCTTAGATGGGTCAGCATATGGCTACACCTTC. Its translation is CASSLDGSAYGYTF. The full variable domain, with the rest looked up from reference TRBV11-2 and TRBJ1-2, is EAGVAQSPRYKIIEKRQSVAFWCNPISGHATLYWYQQILGQGPKLLIQFQNNGVVDDSQLPKDRFSAERLKGVDSTLKIQPAKLEDSAVYLCASSLDGSAYGYTFGSGTRLTVV.

This sequence joins TRBV7-2 and TRBJ2-3, with D possibly called TRBD1 or TRBD2 (5 bases each). The length of the CDR3 is 15 residues. V dropped 1 base and J dropped 3 bases, with 11 bases sitting between them. The germline CDR1 and CDR2 sequences are SGHTA and FQGNSA. CDR3 nucleotide sequence: TGTGCCAGCAGCTTAGGAAGGGGCGGGACAGATACGCAGTATTTT. Residues: CASSLGRGGTDTQYF.

This clonotype was observed many times. The CDR3 is CASSYGQRDTDTQYF. The CDR3 region has the DNA TGTGCCAGCAGTTACGGTCAGCGGGACACAGATACGCAGTATTTT. V and J are TRBV6-5 and TRBJ2-3, with TRBD2 matching over 7 bases. Germline V gives CDR1 MNHEY, CDR2 SVGAGI. V lost 2 bases and J lost 2; bases outside the gene matches: 4. The CDR3 contains 15 residues.

The rearrangement links TRBV6-1 to TRBJ1-1; D is ambiguous. The CDR3 is 15 residues long. V was shortened by 3 bases and J by 0 bases, with 11 bases between the two germline ends. Germline V gene data show CDR1 as MNHNS and CDR2 as SASEGT. The CDR3 reads CASSDRVPVNTEAFF. CDR3 DNA: TGTGCCAGCAGTGACCGGGTTCCGGTGAACACTGAAGCTTTCTTT.

The chain couples TRBV12-3 or TRBV12-4 to TRBJ2-2, with D possibly matching TRBD1 (5 bases). V shed 6 bases and J shed 4 bases, with 18 bases lying between them. This CDR3 contains 16 residues. As DNA, the CDR3 is TGTGCCAGCAGCCAACCCCAGGGTTCTGGCACCGGGGAGCTGTTTTTT. Amino acid sequence: CASSQPQGSGTGELFF.

This clonotype was detected only a few times. The chain's CDR3 is CASSPGQGLFYGYTF. In nucleotides, the CDR3 is TGTGCCAGTAGCCCGGGACAGGGCCTTTTCTATGGCTACACCTTC. The chain has TRBV19 and TRBJ1-2, with 9 bases lining up with TRBD1. The length of the CDR3 is 15 residues. Germline values: CDR1 LNHDA, CDR2 SQIVND (reference sequence). J was trimmed by 4 bases and V by 6 bases; bases with no gene match: 9.